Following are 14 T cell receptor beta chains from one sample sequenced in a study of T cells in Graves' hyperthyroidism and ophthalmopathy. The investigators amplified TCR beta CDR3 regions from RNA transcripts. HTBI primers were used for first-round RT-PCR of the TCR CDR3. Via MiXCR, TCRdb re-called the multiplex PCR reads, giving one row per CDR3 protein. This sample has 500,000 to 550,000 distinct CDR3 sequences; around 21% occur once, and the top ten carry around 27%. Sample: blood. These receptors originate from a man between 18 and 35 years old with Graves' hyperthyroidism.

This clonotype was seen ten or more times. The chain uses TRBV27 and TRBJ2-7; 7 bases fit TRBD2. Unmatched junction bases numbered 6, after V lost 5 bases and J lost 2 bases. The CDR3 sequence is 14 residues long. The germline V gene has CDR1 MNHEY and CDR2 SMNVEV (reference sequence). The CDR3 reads CASSPGEGTYEQYF. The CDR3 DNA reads TGTGCCAGCAGTCCCGGGGAGGGGACCTACGAGCAGTACTTC.

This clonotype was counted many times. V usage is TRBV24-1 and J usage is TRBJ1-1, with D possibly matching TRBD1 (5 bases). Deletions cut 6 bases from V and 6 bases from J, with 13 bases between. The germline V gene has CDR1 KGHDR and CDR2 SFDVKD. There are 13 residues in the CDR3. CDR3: CATSSTGAPEAFF. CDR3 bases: TGTGCCACCAGTTCTACCGGGGCGCCTGAAGCTTTCTTT.

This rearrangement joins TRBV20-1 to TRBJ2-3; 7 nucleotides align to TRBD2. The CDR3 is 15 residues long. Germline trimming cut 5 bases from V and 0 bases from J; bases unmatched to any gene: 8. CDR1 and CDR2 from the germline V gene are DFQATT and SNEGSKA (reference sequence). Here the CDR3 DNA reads TGCAGTGCTCCCTTAGCGGGCACTAGCACAGATACGCAGTATTTT. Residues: CSAPLAGTSTDTQYF.

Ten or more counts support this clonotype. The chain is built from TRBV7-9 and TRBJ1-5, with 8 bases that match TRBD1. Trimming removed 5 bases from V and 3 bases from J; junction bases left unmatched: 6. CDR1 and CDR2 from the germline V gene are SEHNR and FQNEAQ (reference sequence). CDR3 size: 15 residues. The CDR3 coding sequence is TGTGCCAGCAGCCCTCGGACAGGGCTCAATCAGCCCCAGCATTTT. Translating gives CASSPRTGLNQPQHF.

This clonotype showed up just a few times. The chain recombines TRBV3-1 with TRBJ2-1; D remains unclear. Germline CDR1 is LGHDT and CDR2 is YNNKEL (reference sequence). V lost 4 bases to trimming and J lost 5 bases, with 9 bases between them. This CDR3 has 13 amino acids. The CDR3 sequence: CASSRPGNNEQFF. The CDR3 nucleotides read TGTGCCAGCAGCCGCCCGGGTAACAATGAGCAGTTCTTC.

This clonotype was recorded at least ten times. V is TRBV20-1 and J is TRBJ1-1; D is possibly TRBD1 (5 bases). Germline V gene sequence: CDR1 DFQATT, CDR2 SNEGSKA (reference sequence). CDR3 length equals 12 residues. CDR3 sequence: CSRAAGGTEAFF. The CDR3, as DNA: TGCTCCCGGGCAGCCGGGGGGACTGAAGCTTTCTTT.

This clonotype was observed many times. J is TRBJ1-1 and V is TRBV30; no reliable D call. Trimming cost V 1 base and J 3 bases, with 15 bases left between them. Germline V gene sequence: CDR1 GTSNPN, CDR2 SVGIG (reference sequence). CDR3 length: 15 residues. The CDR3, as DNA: TGTGCCTGGAGTGATCCCCCCCGGAGGTACACTGAAGCTTTCTTT. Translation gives CAWSDPPRRYTEAFF.

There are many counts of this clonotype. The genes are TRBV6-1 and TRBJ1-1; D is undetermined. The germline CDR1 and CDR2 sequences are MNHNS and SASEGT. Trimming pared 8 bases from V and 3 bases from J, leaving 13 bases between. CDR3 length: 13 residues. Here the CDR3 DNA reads TGTGCCAGCCCCCAGGACGATGACACTGAAGCTTTCTTT. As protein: CASPQDDDTEAFF.

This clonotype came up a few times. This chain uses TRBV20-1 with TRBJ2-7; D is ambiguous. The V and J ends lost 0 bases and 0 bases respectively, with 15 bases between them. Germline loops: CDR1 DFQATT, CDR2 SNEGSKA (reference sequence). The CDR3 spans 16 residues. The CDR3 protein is CSARDLHRGSSYEQYF. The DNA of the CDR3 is TGCAGTGCTAGAGATCTCCATAGAGGAAGCTCCTACGAGCAGTACTTC.

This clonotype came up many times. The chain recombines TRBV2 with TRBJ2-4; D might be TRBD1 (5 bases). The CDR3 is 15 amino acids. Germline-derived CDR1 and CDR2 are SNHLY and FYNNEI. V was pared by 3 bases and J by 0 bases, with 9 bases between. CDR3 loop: CASSDQGLAKNIQYF. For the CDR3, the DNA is TGTGCCAGCAGTGACCAGGGTCTAGCCAAAAACATTCAGTACTTC. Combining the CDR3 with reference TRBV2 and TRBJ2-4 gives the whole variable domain EPEVTQTPSHQVTQMGQEVILRCVPISNHLYFYWYRQILGQKVEFLVSFYNNEISEKSEIFDDQFSVERPDGSNFTLKIRSTKLEDSAMYFCASSDQGLAKNIQYFGAGTRLSVL.

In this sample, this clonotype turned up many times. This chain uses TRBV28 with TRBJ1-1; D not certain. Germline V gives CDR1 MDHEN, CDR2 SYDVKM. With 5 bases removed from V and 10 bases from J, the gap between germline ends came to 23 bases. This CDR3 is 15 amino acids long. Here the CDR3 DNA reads TGTGCCAGCAGTCAAGCTCCCCCAACTTTACTGGGAGCTTTCTTT. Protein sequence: CASSQAPPTLLGAFF.

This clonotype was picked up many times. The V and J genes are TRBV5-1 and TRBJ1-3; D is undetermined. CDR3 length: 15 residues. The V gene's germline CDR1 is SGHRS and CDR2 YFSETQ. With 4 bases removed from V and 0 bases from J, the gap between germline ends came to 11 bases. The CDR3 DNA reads TGCGCCAGCAGCCTGGACGGGATCTCTGGAAACACCATATATTTT. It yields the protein CASSLDGISGNTIYF.

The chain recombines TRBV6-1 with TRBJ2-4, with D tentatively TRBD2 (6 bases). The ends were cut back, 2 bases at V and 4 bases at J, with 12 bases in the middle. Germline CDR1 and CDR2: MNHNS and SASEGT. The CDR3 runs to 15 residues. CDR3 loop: CASSEQGGWKNIQYF. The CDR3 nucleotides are TGTGCCAGCAGTGAACAGGGAGGATGGAAAAACATTCAGTACTTC.

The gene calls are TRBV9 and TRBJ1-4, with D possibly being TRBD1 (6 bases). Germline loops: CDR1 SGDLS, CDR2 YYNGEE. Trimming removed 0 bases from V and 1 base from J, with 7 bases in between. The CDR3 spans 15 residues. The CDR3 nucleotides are TGTGCCAGCAGCGTAGGAGGGGGAACTAATGAAAAACTGTTTTTT. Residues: CASSVGGGTNEKLFF.